This T cell receptor beta chain comes out of a study of T cell responses to AZD1222 COVID-19 vaccine. Study background: Second doses at about 4 or about 12 weeks were pooled.

Assay: immunoSEQ multiplex PCR; the TCRdb copy retains only in-frame clones and omits some. The sample contains around 130,000 clones, 88% of which appear only once. This CDR3 region has 14 residues. CDR1 is SGHNT and CDR2 is YYREEE in the germline V gene (reference sequence). V shed 2 bases and J shed 5 bases, with 14 bases lying between them. The chain employs TRBV5-4 and TRBJ2-7, with a tentative D call TRBD2 (5 bases). This TCR derives from an adult in good health. The sample in question was peripheral blood, obtained on day 0 of AZD1222 vaccination. The CDR3 DNA sequence: TGTGCCAGCAGCTTAGAGGGATCCCTCAACGAGCAGTACTTC. This encodes CASSLEGSLNEQYF.